The rows below give T cell receptor beta chains drawn from one sample of a study of T-cell reconstitution after alpha-beta-depleted transplantation in children. One entry per CDR3 protein results from TCRdb running MiXCR on the PCR reads. The sample has 250,000 to 300,000 distinct CDR3 sequences, 9.9% seen once; the top ten hold 10%. The source was PBMCs from the stem cell graft donor, collected from the stem cell graft. The receptors here all came from a human donor who donated a stem cell graft to a child with SCID. The CDR3 runs from the conserved cysteine through the conserved F or W. D genes are given only for firm matches. Expanded clones are given a class, and other clones once, few, many or no size at all.

v_call,j_call,d_call,cdr3_length,clone_size,cdr3_nt,cdr3_aa
TRBV27,TRBJ1-1,TRBD1,15,many,TGTGCCAGCAGTGTGAGCACAGGGGCGAACACTGAAGCTTTCTTT,CASSVSTGANTEAFF
TRBV20-1,TRBJ1-1,NA,15,few,TGCAGTGCTAGGCTCCCTTTGGAGGGAGCCGCTGAAGCTTTCTTT,CSARLPLEGAAEAFF
TRBV21-1,TRBJ2-4,NA,19,many,TGTGCCAGCAGCAAAGTTTTGGGGCCCAGCGGCGGTGGCAAAAACATTCAGTACTTC,CASSKVLGPSGGGKNIQYF
TRBV6-5,TRBJ2-7,NA,14,many,TGTGCCAGCAGCTTAGGGGTAACGGACTACGAGCAGTACTTC,CASSLGVTDYEQYF
TRBV11-2,TRBJ2-3,NA,12,few,TGTGCCAGCAGCTCGGACTTGGTTACGCAGTATTTT,CASSSDLVTQYF
TRBV10-3,TRBJ1-2,TRBD1,13,few,TGTGCCATCAGTTGGGGACAGGACTATGGCTACACCTTC,CAISWGQDYGYTF
TRBV20-1,TRBJ2-7,NA,13,NA,TGCAGTGCTAGTGCAGGGGTGGTCTACGAGCAGTACTTC,CSASAGVVYEQYF
TRBV6-5,TRBJ2-2,TRBD1,16,few,TGTGCCAGCAGTTACGGGACAGGAGATAACACCGGGGAGCTGTTTTTT,CASSYGTGDNTGELFF
TRBV12-3/TRBV12-4,TRBJ2-2,NA,11,few,TGTGCCAGCCACAGCACCGGGGAGCTGTTTTTT,CASHSTGELFF
TRBV10-1,TRBJ1-1,NA,14,once,TGCGCCAGCAGTTCGAGTTACAGTGTTCATGAAGCTTTCTTT,CASSSSYSVHEAFF
TRBV20-1,TRBJ2-4,NA,14,few,TGCAGTGCCACGCCCGGGGGAGCCAAAAACATTCAGTACTTC,CSATPGGAKNIQYF
TRBV6-5,TRBJ1-2,NA,15,few,TGTGCCAGCAGTTACCTTGGGGGGGCAAAGTATGGCTACACCTTC,CASSYLGGAKYGYTF
TRBV20-1,TRBJ1-4,TRBD1,14,NA,TGCAGTGCTGGAAACAGGGGCGGGCGTGAAAAACTGTTTTTT,CSAGNRGGREKLFF
TRBV12-3/TRBV12-4,TRBJ2-2,TRBD2,17,many,TGTGCCAGCAGCCCAAGAGGACTCGGGACTAGCGGGAGGGAGCTGTTTTTT,CASSPRGLGTSGRELFF
TRBV5-1,TRBJ1-2,TRBD1,15,many,TGCGCCAGCAGCTTGACAGGGGGCGCAAACTATGGCTACACCTTC,CASSLTGGANYGYTF
TRBV7-2,TRBJ2-3,TRBD2,16,NA,TGTGCCAGCACCTCCGGACTAGCGGGGTACACAGATACGCAGTATTTT,CASTSGLAGYTDTQYF
TRBV5-1,TRBJ1-6,NA,15,few,TGCGCCAGCAGCTTGGTTTTTTCGGAGAATTCACCCCTCCACTTT,CASSLVFSENSPLHF
TRBV6-1,TRBJ1-3,NA,17,few,TGTGCCAGCAGCCACCAGCGGCGAGCTCAGTCTGGAAACACCATATATTTT,CASSHQRRAQSGNTIYF
TRBV5-1,TRBJ1-6,TRBD1,15,NA,TGCGCCAGCAGCTTTGCGACAGGGGATAATTCACCCCTCCACTTT,CASSFATGDNSPLHF
TRBV12-3/TRBV12-4,TRBJ2-6,NA,15,many,TGTGCCAGCAGTTTAGCCAGGGCTGGGGCCAACGTCCTGACTTTC,CASSLARAGANVLTF
TRBV5-1,TRBJ2-3,TRBD1,15,NA,TGCGCCAGCAGCTCCTCAGGGGGCGCATCAGATACGCAGTATTTT,CASSSSGGASDTQYF
TRBV24-1,TRBJ2-2,NA,14,NA,TGTGCCACCAGTTCCGGGGGCAGCACCGGGGAGCTGTTTTTT,CATSSGGSTGELFF
TRBV6-1,TRBJ2-5,NA,13,few,TGTGCCAGCAGGTCGCAGATGACAGAGACCCAGTACTTC,CASRSQMTETQYF
TRBV5-1,TRBJ2-1,TRBD2,16,NA,TGCGCCAGCACCCTCCGGACTAGCGGGGCCCACAATGAGCAGTTCTTC,CASTLRTSGAHNEQFF
TRBV12-3/TRBV12-4,TRBJ2-7,NA,13,NA,TGTGCCAGCAGTTTTGGAGGGGCCCGCGAGCAGTACTTC,CASSFGGAREQYF
TRBV7-6,TRBJ2-5,NA,13,NA,TGTGCCAGCAGCCCGGAGATACAAGAGACCCAGTACTTC,CASSPEIQETQYF
TRBV25-1,TRBJ2-5,NA,13,NA,TGTGCCAGCAGGCCCGGGCTAGCCGGGACCCAGTACTTC,CASRPGLAGTQYF
TRBV6-1,TRBJ2-7,NA,13,NA,TGTGCCAGCAGTAGATATGGAGACTACGAGCAGTACTTC,CASSRYGDYEQYF
TRBV7-2,TRBJ2-1,TRBD2,16,few,TGTGCCAGCAGCTTAGCCGGAGCGGGGGCGTACAATGAGCAGTTCTTC,CASSLAGAGAYNEQFF
TRBV29-1,TRBJ2-3,TRBD2,13,few,TGCAGCGTACTAGCGGGGGTCACAGATACGCAGTATTTT,CSVLAGVTDTQYF
TRBV12-3/TRBV12-4,TRBJ2-3,TRBD2,14,NA,TGTGCCAGCAGAACTAGCGGGGCCGGGGATACGCAGTATTTT,CASRTSGAGDTQYF
TRBV29-1,TRBJ2-7,NA,12,many,TGCAGCGTTGAGGTCACCTCCTACGAGCAGTACTTC,CSVEVTSYEQYF
TRBV29-1,TRBJ1-1,NA,11,NA,TGCAGCGTTACAGAGACGACTGAAGCTTTCTTT,CSVTETTEAFF
TRBV29-1,TRBJ2-5,TRBD2,13,NA,TGCAGCGTTGAACTAGCGGTCCAAGAGACCCAGTACTTC,CSVELAVQETQYF
TRBV5-1,TRBJ2-5,NA,15,few,TGCGCCAGCAGGGTCAGACCATTAGTACAAGAGACCCAGTACTTC,CASRVRPLVQETQYF
TRBV9,TRBJ2-5,NA,13,NA,TGTGCCAGCAGCGTTACGGGGGTAGAGACCCAGTACTTC,CASSVTGVETQYF
TRBV12-3/TRBV12-4,TRBJ1-1,NA,13,few,TGTGCCAGCAGTACGGGCTTGAGCACTGAAGCTTTCTTT,CASSTGLSTEAFF
TRBV3-1,TRBJ2-6,NA,16,NA,TGTGCCAGCAGCCGACGGGGACGTGCTGGGGCCAACGTCCTGACTTTC,CASSRRGRAGANVLTF
TRBV12-3/TRBV12-4,TRBJ2-7,TRBD1,14,NA,TGTGCCAGCAGTCATATGCGACAGGGACAATCGAAGTACTTC,CASSHMRQGQSKYF
TRBV7-2,TRBJ2-7,TRBD1,11,few,TGTGCCAGCAGCCTTCCGGGACAGGGGTACTTC,CASSLPGQGYF
TRBV5-4,TRBJ1-5,NA,13,many,TGTGCCAGCAGCTTGGAGAGGGATCAGCCCCAGCATTTT,CASSLERDQPQHF
TRBV12-3/TRBV12-4,TRBJ2-7,TRBD1,13,many,TGTGCCAGCAGTTTCTACAGGGGCTACGAGCAGTACTTC,CASSFYRGYEQYF